One sample yielded the 29 T cell receptor beta chains listed below, sequenced in a study of early T cells in non-severe SARS-CoV-2 infection. Each CDR3 protein gets one entry after TCRdb re-called the 5' RACE reads with MiXCR. This table holds about 60,000 distinct CDR3 sequences, 15% to 20% found once. Sequences were derived from whole blood, sampled at baseline. These receptor sequences come from an adult who was a healthcare worker with PCR-confirmed SARS-CoV-2 infection or an uninfected control (not recorded which).

In its sample, this clonotype was seen a few times. The rearrangement links TRBV18 to TRBJ2-7; 9 nucleotides line up with TRBD1. CDR3 length equals 13 residues. Per germline, CDR1 KGHSH and CDR2 LQKENI. With V trimmed by 8 bases and J by 3 bases, 5 bases remained unmatched. CDR3 bases: TGTGCCAGCACGCCGGGACAGGGCTACGAGCAGTACTTC. Translation gives CASTPGQGYEQYF.

J is TRBJ1-6 and V is TRBV7-8; D call uncertain. Trimming stripped 0 bases from V and 6 bases from J, with 9 bases between. The germline V gene has CDR1 SGHVS and CDR2 FQNEAQ. There are 15 residues in the CDR3. The CDR3 nucleotides read TGTGCCAGCAGCTTAGCGGGAAGTGGTAATTCACCCCTCCACTTT. Translating gives CASSLAGSGNSPLHF.

This clonotype was observed a handful of times. The chain has TRBV11-2 and TRBJ1-1, with 7 nucleotides matching TRBD1. This CDR3 is 15 amino acids long. Trimming removed 6 bases from V and 2 bases from J; junction bases left unmatched: 9. CDR1 is SGHAT and CDR2 is FQNNGV in the germline V gene. The CDR3 is CASSLATGKNTEAFF. The DNA for the CDR3 is TGTGCCAGCAGTCTTGCGACAGGGAAAAACACTGAAGCTTTCTTT.

This clonotype has a handful of counts. The genes are TRBV7-2 and TRBJ1-6; TRBD1 is a possible D gene (6 bases). The CDR3 length is 13 residues. V dropped 5 bases and J dropped 8 bases, with 10 bases sitting between them. Germline lookup yields CDR1 SGHTA and CDR2 FQGNSA. CDR3 residues: CASSARQDSPLHF. CDR3 in DNA: TGTGCCAGCAGCGCTAGACAGGATTCACCCCTCCACTTT.

This clonotype was detected many times. The V gene is TRBV2, the J gene TRBJ2-1; no firm D call. Germline values: CDR1 SNHLY, CDR2 FYNNEI. The germline V and J ends were trimmed by 5 bases and 5 bases, with 4 bases remaining between them. The CDR3 runs 11 residues. CDR3 sequence reads: CASSTNNEQFF. The CDR3 nucleotides are TGTGCCAGCAGTACAAACAATGAGCAGTTCTTC. Full variable domain (rest looked up from reference TRBV2 and TRBJ2-1): EPEVTQTPSHQVTQMGQEVILRCVPISNHLYFYWYRQILGQKVEFLVSFYNNEISEKSEIFDDQFSVERPDGSNFTLKIRSTKLEDSAMYFCASSTNNEQFFGPGTRLTVL.

The chain links TRBV30 to TRBJ2-7, with 8 bases aligning to TRBD1. V dropped 2 bases and J dropped 5; count of bases not matched to a gene: 5. The CDR3 is 13 residues long. Per germline, CDR1 GTSNPN and CDR2 SVGIG (reference sequence). The CDR3 sequence is CAWSPDRGDEQYF. CDR3 nucleotides: TGTGCCTGGAGTCCAGACAGGGGCGACGAGCAGTACTTC.

This clonotype showed up just a few times. The chain uses TRBV18 and TRBJ2-5; D is unresolved. This CDR3 has 11 amino acids. V lost 5 bases, J lost 5 bases, and 6 bases lay in between. CDR1 is KGHSH and CDR2 is LQKENI in the germline V gene. The CDR3, as DNA: TGTGCCAGCTCAGAAGGGGAGACCCAGTACTTC. This translates into CASSEGETQYF.

This chain uses TRBV12-3 or TRBV12-4 with TRBJ2-4; the D gene is possibly TRBD2 (6 bases). Trimming left V 3 bases short and J 6 bases short, with 12 bases between. CDR3 size: 14 residues. This CDR3 reads CASSLGGSANIQYF. The DNA of the CDR3 is TGTGCCAGCAGTTTGGGGGGATCCGCAAACATTCAGTACTTC.

The chain's CDR3 is CASSERFRDSPLHF. For the CDR3, the DNA is TGTGCCAGCAGTGAAAGGTTCAGGGATTCACCCCTCCACTTT. V gene TRBV6-1 combines with J gene TRBJ1-6, with a possible D match to TRBD1 (5 bases). This CDR3 contains 14 residues. V was trimmed by 2 bases and J by 8 bases, leaving 10 bases between them. Germline loops: CDR1 MNHNS, CDR2 SASEGT.

V usage is TRBV2 and J usage is TRBJ2-5, with no clear D. Germline V lookup: CDR1 SNHLY, CDR2 FYNNEI. Trimming removed 7 bases at V and 1 base at J, with 7 bases between. This CDR3 is 12 amino acids long. The CDR3 loop is CASNLPQETQYF. The CDR3 nucleotides are TGTGCCAGCAACCTGCCCCAAGAGACCCAGTACTTC.

This clonotype occurred a few times. This chain joins TRBV6-5 and TRBJ2-7, with 9 bases lining up with TRBD1. This CDR3 region has 14 residues. Unmatched junction bases numbered 5, after V lost 2 bases and J lost 6 bases. CDR1 is MNHEY, CDR2 SVGAGI, per germline. Written as DNA, the CDR3 is TGTGCCAGCAGTTACGAGGGACAGGGACGCGAGCAGTACTTC. The encoded protein is CASSYEGQGREQYF.

This chain links TRBV18 with TRBJ1-4; D unclear. In germline, CDR1 is KGHSH, CDR2 LQKENI. The V and J ends lost 4 bases and 8 bases respectively, with 5 bases between them. CDR3 size: 11 residues. The CDR3 region is CASSLEEKLFF. DNA for the CDR3: TGTGCCAGCTCACTGGAGGAAAAACTGTTTTTT.

This clonotype was recorded at least ten times. The chain carries TRBV15 and TRBJ2-1; 12 nucleotides agree with TRBD2. The V gene's germline CDR1 is LNHNV and CDR2 YYDKDF (reference sequence). CDR3 length: 19 residues. V lost 1 base, J lost 6 bases, and 13 bases stayed unmatched. CDR3 sequence: CATSRGLASGRALSNEQFF. In DNA form, the CDR3 reads TGTGCCACCAGCAGAGGATTGGCTAGCGGGAGGGCCCTGAGCAATGAGCAGTTCTTC.

This clonotype was detected only a few times. The V call is TRBV3-1, the J call TRBJ1-2; D is undetermined. CDR1 is LGHDT, CDR2 YNNKEL, per germline (reference sequence). The CDR3 runs to 18 residues. Between the trimmed V and J ends, which lost 2 bases and 0 bases, there was a span of 19 bases. CDR3 in DNA: TGTGCCAGCAGCCAACAAACCTCCCGGGGAAGGACTAACTATGGCTACACCTTC. Its translation: CASSQQTSRGRTNYGYTF.

The table lists this clonotype with many counts. The V call is TRBV5-4, the J call TRBJ1-2; D remains ambiguous. Germline V gene data show CDR1 as SGHNT and CDR2 as YYREEE (reference sequence). Trimming removed 3 bases from V and 4 bases from J, with 19 bases in between. CDR3 length: 16 amino acids. The CDR3 nucleotides read TGTGCCAGCAGCTCTCGATGGGGAAGCTCCGCCTATGGCTACACCTTC. It codes for CASSSRWGSSAYGYTF.

This clonotype was observed a handful of times. V gene TRBV6-5 combines with J gene TRBJ1-1; 8 bases fit TRBD1. V lost 6 bases and J lost 1; bases outside the gene matches: 4. The length of the CDR3 is 14 residues. Germline CDR1 reads MNHEY; CDR2 reads SVGAGI. The CDR3 protein is CASSYRGANTEAFF. In nucleotides, the CDR3 is TGTGCCAGCAGCTACAGGGGGGCGAACACTGAAGCTTTCTTT.

In DNA, the CDR3 is TGTGCCAGTAGTATAGGAAATAAAGGGTCCTACGAGCAGTACTTC. Translating it yields CASSIGNKGSYEQYF. The chain couples TRBV19 to TRBJ2-7; D is unclear. This CDR3 is 15 amino acids long. Germline V lookup: CDR1 LNHDA, CDR2 SQIVND (reference sequence). Trimming shortened V by 1 base and J by 1 base, and 11 bases separated the two germline ends.

This clonotype was picked up a small number of times. This chain connects TRBV3-1 to TRBJ1-4; D is perhaps TRBD1 (5 bases). There are 14 residues in the CDR3. Germline CDR1 and CDR2: LGHDT and YNNKEL (reference sequence). Trimming pared 3 bases from V and 7 bases from J, leaving 12 bases between. CDR3 DNA: TGTGCCAGCAGCCAGGGGCATGGTCGTGAAAAACTGTTTTTT. Protein: CASSQGHGREKLFF.

This chain connects TRBV20-1 to TRBJ1-2, with unresolved D. V was cut by 7 bases and J by 7 bases, with 25 bases left in between. There are 15 residues in the CDR3. Germline assignment: CDR1 DFQATT and CDR2 SNEGSKA (reference sequence). The CDR3 DNA follows: TGCAGTGGCGTGGCCGGGAATTCTTTCACCGGTGGCTACACCTTC. The encoded protein is CSGVAGNSFTGGYTF.

This clonotype appeared a few times. The chain combines TRBV18 with TRBJ2-5; TRBD2 aligns across 10 bases. V lost 4 bases, J lost 4 bases, and 3 bases stayed unmatched. CDR1 is KGHSH, CDR2 LQKENI, per germline. The CDR3 length is 14 residues. The CDR3 here is CASSLAGGRETQYF. DNA of the CDR3: TGTGCCAGCTCACTAGCGGGAGGCCGAGAGACCCAGTACTTC.

A few counts support this clonotype. This chain joins TRBV27 and TRBJ2-7; D remains unclear. Germline assignment: CDR1 MNHEY and CDR2 SMNVEV (reference sequence). The CDR3 totals 15 residues. V lost 0 bases to trimming and J lost 5 bases, with 14 bases between them. In nucleotides, the CDR3 is TGTGCCAGCAGTTTATCGGGCGGAGTGCCTAACGAGCAGTACTTC. This sequence encodes CASSLSGGVPNEQYF.

The V gene is TRBV28, the J gene TRBJ1-1; 7 bases map to TRBD1. This CDR3 has 15 amino acids. The V gene's germline CDR1 is MDHEN and CDR2 SYDVKM. V was pared by 5 bases and J by 7 bases, with 13 bases of the junction left unmatched. CDR3: CASSITFGQDNEAFF. CDR3 bases: TGTGCCAGCAGTATAACCTTCGGACAGGATAATGAAGCTTTCTTT. The full variable domain, rest sourced from reference TRBV28 and TRBJ1-1, is DVKVTQSSRYLVKRTGEKVFLECVQDMDHENMFWYRQDPGLGLRLIYFSYDVKMKEKGDIPEGYSVSREKKERFSLILESASTNQTSMYLCASSITFGQDNEAFFGQGTRLTVV.

This clonotype was observed a few times. The V and J genes are TRBV4-1 and TRBJ2-2; 14 bases fit TRBD2. Germline CDR1 MGHRA, CDR2 YSYEKL. The CDR3 totals 15 residues. V lost 5 bases, J lost 6 bases, and 2 bases stayed unmatched. The CDR3 protein is CASSGLAGGPGELFF. CDR3 in DNA: TGCGCCAGCAGCGGACTAGCGGGAGGCCCCGGGGAGCTGTTTTTT.

This clonotype was found a few times. V usage is TRBV5-5 and J usage is TRBJ1-3; D is unresolved. The CDR3 sequence is 13 residues long. Germline-derived CDR1 and CDR2 are SGHKS and YYEKEE (reference sequence). The V gene lost 2 bases and the J gene lost 3 bases, with 6 bases spanning the gap. The DNA for the CDR3 is TGTGCCAGCAGCTTCAACAGTGGAAACACCATATATTTT. Its protein product is CASSFNSGNTIYF. The full variable domain, with the rest looked up from reference TRBV5-5 and TRBJ1-3, is DAGVTQSPTHLIKTRGQQVTLRCSPISGHKSVSWYQQVLGQGPQFIFQYYEKEERGRGNFPDRFSARQFPNYSSELNVNALLLGDSALYLCASSFNSGNTIYFGEGSWLTVV.

This clonotype was seen once. CDR3 in DNA: TGTGCCAGCAGCTTATTCGCCGACAGACCCACAGATACGCAGTATTTT. Encoded protein: CASSLFADRPTDTQYF. The J gene is TRBJ2-3, the V gene TRBV7-9; tentatively, D is TRBD1 (5 bases). V gave up 2 bases and J gave up 2 bases, with 14 bases separating them. Germline loops: CDR1 SEHNR, CDR2 FQNEAQ (reference sequence). CDR3 size: 16 residues.

The gene calls are TRBV28 and TRBJ2-4; weak D call: TRBD1 (6 bases). The CDR3 has 16 residues. CDR1 and CDR2 from the germline V gene are MDHEN and SYDVKM. The ends were cut back, 5 bases at V and 0 bases at J, with 14 bases in the middle. The CDR3 DNA sequence: TGTGCCAGCAGTCCGCAACAGGGCTTAGCCAAAAACATTCAGTACTTC. Its protein is CASSPQQGLAKNIQYF. Filled out from reference TRBV28 and TRBJ2-4, the complete variable domain reads DVKVTQSSRYLVKRTGEKVFLECVQDMDHENMFWYRQDPGLGLRLIYFSYDVKMKEKGDIPEGYSVSREKKERFSLILESASTNQTSMYLCASSPQQGLAKNIQYFGAGTRLSVL.

The V gene is TRBV4-2, the J gene TRBJ2-2, with 12 bases aligning to TRBD2. Germline CDR1 LGHNA, CDR2 YNFKEQ. The CDR3 loop spans 20 amino acids. After removal of 4 bases from V and 3 bases from J, the junction contained 15 bases not matched to a gene. The CDR3: CASSPLYLAGGLRDTGELFF. In DNA form, the CDR3 reads TGTGCCAGCAGCCCCTTATATCTAGCGGGGGGGCTGAGGGACACCGGGGAGCTGTTTTTT.

This clonotype has just a few counts. The genes are TRBV28 and TRBJ2-3, with a possible D match to TRBD1 (6 bases). The CDR3 has 16 residues. CDR1 is MDHEN and CDR2 is SYDVKM in the germline V gene. The V gene lost 1 base and the J gene lost 2 bases, with 13 bases spanning the gap. In DNA, the CDR3 is TGTGCCAGCAGTTTATCCCGGACAGATCTCACAGATACGCAGTATTTT. As protein: CASSLSRTDLTDTQYF.

This clonotype was seen ten or more times. This chain links TRBV7-9 with TRBJ2-1, with 13 positions matching TRBD2. Trimming removed 8 bases from V and 5 bases from J; junction bases left unmatched: 3. The CDR3 consists of 14 residues. CDR1 and CDR2 from the germline V gene are SEHNR and FQNEAQ (reference sequence). CDR3 sequence reads: CASSGLAGDNEQFF. The CDR3 DNA sequence: TGTGCCAGCTCAGGACTAGCGGGAGACAATGAGCAGTTCTTC.